This T cell receptor beta chain was identified during a study of cytomegalovirus exposure and HLA in healthy donors. A few counts support this clone. PCR involved 60 Vbeta and 13 Jbeta primers. Repertoires were generated with immunoSEQ multiplex PCR, while TCRdb's copy carries only in-frame clones and drops some. The sample consists of 70,000 to 90,000 clones, 65% to 90% of them appearing once. J was trimmed by 2 bases and V by 6 bases; bases with no gene match: 6. CDR3 length: 15 residues. CDR1 and CDR2 from the germline V gene are WNHNN and SYGVQD (reference sequence). Material: PBMCs. The clonotype was recovered from a man between 65 and 85 years old in good health and CMV-seropositive. The V call is TRBV10-1, the J call TRBJ1-3, with 8 bases fitting TRBD1. CDR3 residues: CASSRGQEAGNTIYF. In DNA, the CDR3 is TGCGCCAGCAGCCGGGGACAGGAGGCTGGAAACACCATATATTTT.